Following are 3 T cell receptor beta chains from one sample sequenced in a study of T cell responses to AZD1222 COVID-19 vaccine. Using immunoSEQ multiplex PCR, the repertoire was profiled, and TCRdb retains in-frame clones only, with some absent. In the table there are 90,000 to 120,000 clones, 90% to 95% of which are singletons. The specimen comprised peripheral blood, sampled on day 0 of AZD1222 vaccination. Receptors were obtained from an adult in good health.

CDR3: CASSWGQGDYNEQFF. The CDR3 DNA follows: TGTGCCAGCAGCTGGGGACAGGGAGACTACAATGAGCAGTTCTTC. This sequence joins TRBV7-9 and TRBJ2-1; 9 bases are shared with TRBD1. CDR1 is SEHNR and CDR2 is FQNEAQ in the germline V gene (reference sequence). The CDR3 extends over 15 amino acids. With V trimmed by 4 bases and J by 3 bases, 4 bases remained unmatched.

This chain joins TRBV30 and TRBJ1-5; TRBD1 is a possible D gene (5 bases). Trimming removed 2 bases at V and 6 bases at J, with 17 bases between. The germline gives CDR1 GTSNPN, CDR2 SVGIG (reference sequence). The CDR3 extends over 15 amino acids. CDR3 loop: CAWSPGPGRSQPQHF. The CDR3 bases are TGTGCCTGGAGTCCAGGCCCAGGGAGAAGTCAGCCCCAGCATTTT.

The chain couples TRBV18 to TRBJ1-2; tentative D call: TRBD1 (5 bases). The germline V gene encodes CDR1 KGHSH and CDR2 LQKENI. Trimming shortened V by 0 bases and J by 7 bases, and 12 bases separated the two germline ends. The CDR3 spans 14 residues. In DNA, the CDR3 is TGTGCCAGCTCACCACCGGAGGGGTGGCCTGGCTACACCTTC. This gives the protein CASSPPEGWPGYTF.